These 12 T cell receptor beta chains were all obtained from the same sample, sequenced in a study of regulatory T cells in long-lasting Graves disease. For TCR beta, libraries came from iRepertoire HTBI primers and Arm-PCR of CDR3 regions. TCRdb reprocessed the multiplex PCR reads with MiXCR, giving one entry per CDR3 protein. The repertoire includes 620,000 or so distinct CDR3 sequences, around 17% of them detected once, and about 20% sits in the top ten. Documented time point: newly diagnosed GD, antithyroid drugs for less than 3 months. Preparation of the TCR library used RNA extracted from PBMCs. This sample also belongs to another study, concerning T cells in Graves' hyperthyroidism and ophthalmopathy.

This material consisted of peripheral blood mononuclear cells (PBMCs), taken at new diagnosis, from a patient treated with antithyroid drugs. Receptors originate from a woman in her twenties or thirties with Graves disease.

V gene TRBV24-1 combines with J gene TRBJ2-1; D is unclear. This CDR3 contains 14 residues. Between the trimmed V and J ends, which lost 0 bases and 8 bases, there was a span of 10 bases. CDR1 and CDR2 from the germline V gene are KGHDR and SFDVKD. CDR3 amino acids: CATSDLRTVDEQFF. In DNA, the CDR3 is TGTGCCACCAGTGATTTGCGTACCGTAGATGAGCAGTTCTTC.

The sample holds many counts of this clonotype. V gene TRBV28 combines with J gene TRBJ2-7; 11 bases agree with TRBD2. Trimming removed 7 bases from V and 3 bases from J; junction bases left unmatched: 8. CDR1 is MDHEN and CDR2 is SYDVKM in the germline V gene. The CDR3 runs 15 residues. Here the CDR3 reads CASKTSGIRGYEQYF. The CDR3 DNA reads as TGTGCCAGCAAGACTAGCGGGATACGGGGCTACGAGCAGTACTTC.

Concerning this clonotype: The junction and the germline gene differ at one end; a read error may be behind it. The gene calls are TRBV29-1 and TRBJ2-2; TRBD2 agrees at 11 bases. The length of the CDR3 is 17 residues. The germline V gene encodes CDR1 SQVTM and CDR2 ANQGSEA. CDR3 protein: CSVEVPTSGRSVGALFF. The CDR3 nucleotides are TGCAGCGTTGAAGTCCCTACTAGCGGGAGAAGTGTCGGGGCGCTGTTTTTT.

This chain uses TRBV2 with TRBJ2-5; 10 bases line up with TRBD2. Germline values: CDR1 SNHLY, CDR2 FYNNEI. With V trimmed by 4 bases and J by 4 bases, 3 bases remained unmatched. The CDR3 has 14 residues. In nucleotides, the CDR3 is TGTGCCAGCAGTGGACTAGCGGGTCTAGAGACCCAGTACTTC. Its protein product is CASSGLAGLETQYF.

This clonotype was counted only a few times. The chain is built from TRBV20-1 and TRBJ1-1, with 7 nucleotides matching TRBD1. CDR1 is DFQATT and CDR2 is SNEGSKA in the germline V gene (reference sequence). J was trimmed by 11 bases and V by 3 bases; bases with no gene match: 12. This CDR3 contains 13 residues. The CDR3 nucleotides read TGCAGTGCTAGTTTCGAGGGGGCGGGATTGGCTTTCTTT. Translated: CSASFEGAGLAFF.

This clonotype was detected many times. The chain is built from TRBV28 and TRBJ1-2; D is uncertain. Germline V gene sequence: CDR1 MDHEN, CDR2 SYDVKM. The CDR3 loop spans 12 amino acids. The V end lost 8 bases, the J end lost 4 bases, and 11 bases lay between the germline ends. The CDR3, as DNA: TGTGCCAGCGCCACAGCCAGCTATGGCTACACCTTC. This gives the protein CASATASYGYTF.

The chain recombines TRBV5-1 with TRBJ2-1, with 7 nucleotides matching TRBD1. The CDR3 has 13 amino acids. Germline loops: CDR1 SGHRS, CDR2 YFSETQ. V trimming: 4 bases; J trimming: 8 bases; junction bases outside the gene matches: 6. CDR3 nucleotides: TGCGCCAGCAGCCAACAGGGGTTGGATGAGCAGTTCTTC. This translates into CASSQQGLDEQFF.

At least ten counts were recorded for this clonotype. The chain combines TRBV7-8 with TRBJ2-1; the D gene is possibly TRBD1 (6 bases). The CDR3 length is 15 residues. Germline loops: CDR1 SGHVS, CDR2 FQNEAQ. Deletions cut 5 bases from V and 2 bases from J, with 13 bases between. The CDR3: CASSPDRIPYNEQFF. The CDR3 DNA reads TGTGCCAGCAGCCCCGACAGGATACCCTACAATGAGCAGTTCTTC.

V is TRBV19 and J is TRBJ2-1, with TRBD2 identical over 9 bases. Unmatched junction bases numbered 3, after V lost 4 bases and J lost 8 bases. This CDR3 contains 13 residues. Germline loops: CDR1 LNHDA, CDR2 SQIVND (reference sequence). DNA of the CDR3: TGTGCCAGTAGTAGACTAGCGGAAGATGAGCAGTTCTTC. This sequence encodes CASSRLAEDEQFF.

This clonotype was seen once. CDR3 sequence reads: CASSMGTGSQETQYF. Here the CDR3 DNA reads TGCGCCAGCAGCATGGGGACAGGGAGCCAAGAGACCCAGTACTTC. The chain combines TRBV5-1 with TRBJ2-5; TRBD1 agrees at 9 bases. The CDR3 is made up of 15 amino acids. V shed 4 bases and J 1 base; nucleotides not matched to a gene: 5. Germline lookup yields CDR1 SGHRS and CDR2 YFSETQ.

This clonotype was observed at least ten times. The chain couples TRBV7-9 to TRBJ1-4, with D unresolved. Trimming removed 7 bases from V and 12 bases from J, with 18 bases in between. Germline loops: CDR1 SEHNR, CDR2 FQNEAQ (reference sequence). This CDR3 is built from 13 residues. The DNA of the CDR3 is TGTGCCAGCACCCCCACAACGGGGAGGCAACTGTTTTTT. This encodes CASTPTTGRQLFF. The whole variable domain, remainder taken from reference TRBV7-9 and TRBJ1-4, is DTGVSQNPRHKITKRGQNVTFRCDPISEHNRLYWYRQTLGQGPEFLTYFQNEAQLEKSRLLSDRFSAERPKGSFSTLEIQRTEQGDSAMYLCASTPTTGRQLFFGSGTQLSVL.

This clonotype was counted ten times or more. The chain combines TRBV18 with TRBJ1-1; D ambiguous. Trimming cost V 6 bases and J 0 bases, with 8 bases left between them. The CDR3 runs 13 residues. CDR1 is KGHSH, CDR2 LQKENI, per germline. Here the CDR3 DNA reads TGTGCCAGCTCCCGAAACATGAACACTGAAGCTTTCTTT. This codes for CASSRNMNTEAFF.